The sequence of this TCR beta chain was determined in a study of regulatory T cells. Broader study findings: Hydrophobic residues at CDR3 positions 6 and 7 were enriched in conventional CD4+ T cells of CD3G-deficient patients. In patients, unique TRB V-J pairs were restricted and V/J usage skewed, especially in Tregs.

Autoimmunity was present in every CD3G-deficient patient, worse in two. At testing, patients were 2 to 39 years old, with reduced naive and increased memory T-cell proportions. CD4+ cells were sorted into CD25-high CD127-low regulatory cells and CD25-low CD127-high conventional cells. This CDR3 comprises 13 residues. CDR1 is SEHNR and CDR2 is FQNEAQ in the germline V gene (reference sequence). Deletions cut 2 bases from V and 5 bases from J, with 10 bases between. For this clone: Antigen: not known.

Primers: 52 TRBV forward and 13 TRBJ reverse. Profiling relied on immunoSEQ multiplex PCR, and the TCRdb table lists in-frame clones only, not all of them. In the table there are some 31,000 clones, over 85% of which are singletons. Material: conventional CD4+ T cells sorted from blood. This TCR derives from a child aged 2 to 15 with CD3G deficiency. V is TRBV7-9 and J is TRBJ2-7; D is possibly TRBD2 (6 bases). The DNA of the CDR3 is TGTGCCAGCAGCTTATTGGGGGGACACGAGCAGTACTTC. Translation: CASSLLGGHEQYF.